This is a list of T cell receptor beta chains from one sample in a study of Graves' ophthalmopathy and Graves' hyperthyroidism. TCRdb recomputed calls from the multiplex PCR reads with MiXCR, one row per CDR3 protein. The sample has around 26,000 distinct CDR3 sequences; about 50% are singletons. The source material was peripheral blood. These receptor sequences come from an adult woman with stable Graves' hyperthyroidism. Both conserved end residues are part of each CDR3. D genes are given only for firm matches. Clone sizes are given selectively: once, few, many, or a class where the clone is expanded.

TRBV29-1	-	13	-	TRBJ2-7	TGCAGCGTTTACACTGACGTCCACTACGAGCAGTACTTC	CSVYTDVHYEQYF
TRBV2	-	14	-	TRBJ1-4	TGTGCCAGCAGTGATGCAGGGGATAATGAAAAACTGTTTTTT	CASSDAGDNEKLFF
TRBV20-1	-	15	medium-sized	TRBJ1-6	TGCAGTGCTAGAGAAGAAAACAATAATAATTCACCCCTCCACTTT	CSAREENNNNSPLHF
TRBV6-4	-	15	-	TRBJ2-1	TGTGCCAGCAGTGTCCGGGGCAGGGGCTACAATGAGCAGTTGTTC	CASSVRGRGYNEQLF
TRBV3-1	TRBD1	16	many	TRBJ2-5	TGTGCCAGCAGCCAAGTCGGGACAGGGCAAGAGGAGACCCAGTACTTC	CASSQVGTGQEETQYF
TRBV7-9	-	15	-	TRBJ2-5	TGTGCCAGCAGCTTAGGAGAAGGGGGAACGGAGACCCAGTACTTC	CASSLGEGGTETQYF
TRBV4-1	-	15	-	TRBJ2-3	TGCTCTTTGACCCCTACGGGCTCAGAGACAGATACGCAGTATTTT	CSLTPTGSETDTQYF
TRBV6-5	TRBD1	14	few	TRBJ1-6	TGTGCCAGCAGTTCAGACAGGGCTAATTCACCCCTCCACTTT	CASSSDRANSPLHF
TRBV6-6	TRBD2	15	many	TRBJ2-7	TGTGCCAGCAGTGCGACTAGCGGGAGCTCCTACGAGCAGTACTTC	CASSATSGSSYEQYF
TRBV19	TRBD1	18	-	TRBJ2-2	TGTGCCAGTAGTACCGAGGGACAGGGGCCTCGAAACACCGGGGAGCTGTTTTTT	CASSTEGQGPRNTGELFF
TRBV10-3	-	15	few	TRBJ2-2	TGTGCCATCAGTGAGTTTAGTTCTGGGAACGGGGAGCTGTTTTTT	CAISEFSSGNGELFF
TRBV19	-	14	-	TRBJ2-5	TGTGCCAGTAGTACTCCGACAGGCTCGGAGACCCAGTACTTC	CASSTPTGSETQYF
TRBV12-3/TRBV12-4	-	10	medium-sized	TRBJ2-2	TGTGCCAGTGGCACCGGGGAGCTGTTTTTT	CASGTGELFF
TRBV5-6	-	13	many	TRBJ2-5	TGTGCCAGCAGCTTGTTGGTACAAGAGACCCAGTACTTC	CASSLLVQETQYF
TRBV12-3/TRBV12-4	TRBD2	19	once	TRBJ2-2	TGTGCCAGCAGTTTACAGGGTGGTAGCGGGAGGACGAACACCGGGGAGCTGTCTTGG	CASSLQGGSGRTNTGELSW
TRBV3-1	-	16	many	TRBJ1-4	TGTGCCAGCAGCCAAGATAGGCAGGGTTCTGGGGAAAAACTGTTTTTT	CASSQDRQGSGEKLFF
TRBV5-4	-	13	-	TRBJ2-5	TGTGCCAGCAGCCGCATGGGAGGAGAGACCCAGTACTTC	CASSRMGGETQYF
TRBV19	-	13	many	TRBJ1-2	TGTGCCAGTGGGAGTACAGGGTTCTATGGCCACACCTTC	CASGSTGFYGHTF
TRBV30	-	13	many	TRBJ2-5	TGTGCCTGGAGTGGGCTAGCAAAAGAGACCCAGTACTTC	CAWSGLAKETQYF
TRBV12-3/TRBV12-4	TRBD1	13	many	TRBJ1-5	TGTGCCAGCAGTCGGACAGGGAATCAGCCCCAGCATTTT	CASSRTGNQPQHF
TRBV7-2	TRBD2	14	few	TRBJ2-7	TGTGCCAGCAGCCCGACTAGCGGGAGTTACGAGCAGTACTTC	CASSPTSGSYEQYF
TRBV18	TRBD2	14	many	TRBJ2-1	TGTGCCAGCTCACCACCTAGCGGGAACAATGAGCAGTTCTTC	CASSPPSGNNEQFF
TRBV6-1	-	12	many	TRBJ1-2	TGTGCCAGCAGTGAATTGAACTATGGCTACACCTTC	CASSELNYGYTF
TRBV20-1	TRBD2	15	-	TRBJ2-7	TGCAGTGCTAGAGATCCGAGACTAGCGGGTTACGAGCAGTACTTC	CSARDPRLAGYEQYF
TRBV29-1	TRBD2	15	medium-sized	TRBJ2-7	TGCAGCGTTGGGCTAGCGGGCGCGGTCTCCTACGAGCAGTACTTC	CSVGLAGAVSYEQYF
TRBV15	TRBD2	14	-	TRBJ2-7	TGTGCCACCAGCAGAGTGAGCGGGAGCTACGAGCAGTACTTC	CATSRVSGSYEQYF
TRBV25-1	-	11	-	TRBJ2-1	TGTGCCAGTGATGCAGGTCATGAGCAGTTCTTC	CASDAGHEQFF
TRBV20-1	TRBD2	15	-	TRBJ2-3	TGCAGTGAAACGACTAGCGGGGGTATCACAGATACGCAGTATTTT	CSETTSGGITDTQYF
TRBV10-1	-	13	medium-sized	TRBJ2-2	TGCGCCAGCAGTGAATTTCCGACCGGGGAGCTGTTTTTT	CASSEFPTGELFF